A single sample gave rise to the 20 T cell receptor beta chains below, sequenced in a study of patients and donors after allogeneic stem cell transplantation. TCRdb independently ran MiXCR on the RT-PCR reads; one entry per CDR3 protein. The sample comprises roughly 230,000 distinct CDR3 sequences, roughly 15% of which are singletons, and around 10% rests with the top ten. The sample was blood, either unsorted or a sorted T cell fraction (not recorded which). The receptors stem from a human donor who was either an allogeneic HSCT recipient or a stem cell or donor lymphocyte infusion donor (not recorded which). It is not recorded whose cells these are; they may come from a transplant donor.

This clonotype appeared many times. The gene calls are TRBV25-1 and TRBJ2-7, with D possibly being TRBD1 (6 bases). The CDR3 extends over 15 amino acids. V was shortened by 1 base and J by 1 base, with 11 bases between the two germline ends. Germline loops: CDR1 MGHDK, CDR2 SYGVNS. The CDR3 DNA reads TGTGCCAGCAGTGAATTATTCCAGGGGTCCTACGAGCAGTACTTC. Its protein is CASSELFQGSYEQYF.

This clonotype was observed a handful of times. The V call is TRBV24-1, the J call TRBJ2-7, with D maybe TRBD2 (6 bases). This CDR3 contains 16 residues. The V end lost 2 bases, the J end lost 0 bases, and 13 bases lay between the germline ends. CDR1 is KGHDR and CDR2 is SFDVKD in the germline V gene. CDR3 coding DNA: TGTGCCACCAGTGATTCGGACGCGGGAAGCTCCTACGAGCAGTACTTC. Translated: CATSDSDAGSSYEQYF.

The chain employs TRBV20-1 and TRBJ2-2; no clear D. CDR3 size: 16 residues. Germline CDR1 DFQATT, CDR2 SNEGSKA (reference sequence). Deletions cut 1 base from V and 4 bases from J, with 16 bases between. CDR3 sequence reads: CSARGRHAGFTGELFF. The CDR3 nucleotides read TGCAGTGCTAGAGGCCGACACGCTGGTTTCACCGGGGAGCTGTTTTTT.

This clonotype was counted many times. The chain couples TRBV30 to TRBJ1-1; D is possibly TRBD1 (6 bases). The germline CDR1 and CDR2 sequences are GTSNPN and SVGIG (reference sequence). The CDR3 consists of 16 residues. V shed 2 bases and J shed 0 bases, with 16 bases lying between them. CDR3 coding DNA: TGTGCCTGGAGTAAGGGGGACCGTGACTTGAACACTGAAGCTTTCTTT. Its translation is CAWSKGDRDLNTEAFF. The variable domain in full, completed from reference TRBV30 and TRBJ1-1, reads SQTIHQWPATLVQPVGSPLSLECTVEGTSNPNLYWYRQAAGRGLQLLFYSVGIGQISSEVPQNLSASRPQDRQFILSSKKLLLSDSGFYLCAWSKGDRDLNTEAFFGQGTRLTVV.

The J gene is TRBJ2-3, the V gene TRBV19; D gene unclear. CDR1 is LNHDA and CDR2 is SQIVND in the germline V gene (reference sequence). The CDR3 loop spans 15 amino acids. The V end was cut by 4 bases, the J end by 4 bases, with 15 bases between. CDR3 in amino acids: CASSKRDPSSDTQYF. The CDR3 bases are TGTGCCAGTAGTAAGCGAGATCCCAGCTCAGATACGCAGTATTTT. Based on the CDR3 plus reference TRBV19 and TRBJ2-3, the full variable domain is DGGITQSPKYLFRKEGQNVTLSCEQNLNHDAMYWYRQDPGQGLRLIYYSQIVNDFQKGDIAEGYSVSREKKESFPLTVTSAQKNPTAFYLCASSKRDPSSDTQYFGPGTRLTVL.

This clonotype occurred a few times. V and J are TRBV6-1 and TRBJ2-1, with TRBD2 identical over 12 bases. V dropped 5 bases and J dropped 7; count of bases not matched to a gene: 6. Germline V gene data show CDR1 as MNHNS and CDR2 as SASEGT. The CDR3 sequence is 15 residues long. The chain's CDR3 is CASSPTSGSMNEQFF. CDR3 DNA: TGTGCCAGCAGTCCGACTAGCGGGAGTATGAATGAGCAGTTCTTC.

In this sample, this clonotype turned up a few times. The gene calls are TRBV28 and TRBJ1-4, with 8 bases fitting TRBD1. The CDR3 has 15 amino acids. The V segment lost 10 bases and the J segment 5 bases; nucleotides outside the gene matches: 12. Germline V CDR1 and CDR2: MDHEN, SYDVKM. The CDR3 nucleotides read TGTGCCATCACAGGGGGAGGACTCGGCAATGAAAAACTGTTTTTT. Translating it yields CAITGGGLGNEKLFF.

This clonotype was detected a few times. The chain uses TRBV7-6 and TRBJ2-5; weak D call: TRBD2 (6 bases). Trimming shortened V by 0 bases and J by 11 bases, and 13 bases separated the two germline ends. Per germline, CDR1 SGHVS and CDR2 FNYEAQ. The length of the CDR3 is 13 residues. CDR3 in DNA: TGTGCCAGCAGCTTAGCAACCTTGGGGACTCAGTACTTC. Amino acid sequence: CASSLATLGTQYF.

This rearrangement joins TRBV20-1 to TRBJ1-6; D not resolved. The CDR3 has 15 residues. The germline CDR1 and CDR2 sequences are DFQATT and SNEGSKA (reference sequence). V shed 5 bases and J shed 0 bases, with 11 bases lying between them. The CDR3 DNA follows: TGCAGTGCTCCCTTGGGAAGCTCCTATAATTCACCCCTCCACTTT. It codes for CSAPLGSSYNSPLHF.

The sample holds many counts of this clonotype. The chain is built from TRBV20-1 and TRBJ1-1; D is possibly TRBD1 (5 bases). CDR3 size: 11 residues. Germline V CDR1 and CDR2: DFQATT, SNEGSKA (reference sequence). The CDR3 here is CSGLWGREAFF. Here the CDR3 DNA reads TGCAGCGGGCTATGGGGCCGCGAAGCTTTCTTT.

This clonotype has just a few counts. In nucleotides, the CDR3 is TGCAGTGCTAGATTGTCAGGGGGTCAGCCCCAGCATTTT. Its translation is CSARLSGGQPQHF. This chain joins TRBV20-1 and TRBJ1-5, with 7 positions matching TRBD1. Germline V gene data show CDR1 as DFQATT and CDR2 as SNEGSKA (reference sequence). This CDR3 has 13 amino acids. V was pared by 2 bases and J by 6 bases, with 4 bases of the junction left unmatched.

Comment on this clonotype: Possible read error: a much larger clone is one base away. This chain connects TRBV6-1 to TRBJ1-5; no clear D gene. Trimming removed 5 bases from V and 6 bases from J, with 11 bases in between. Germline CDR1 is MNHNS and CDR2 is SASEGT. The CDR3 covers 13 residues. In DNA form, the CDR3 reads TGTGCCAGCAGTCTGACTTTGAGTCAGCCCCAGCATTTT. Protein product: CASSLTLSQPQHF.

This clonotype was detected many times. This rearrangement joins TRBV13 to TRBJ1-4; D gene ambiguous. Germline V gene lookup returns CDR1 PRHDT and CDR2 FYEKMQ (reference sequence). Between the trimmed V and J ends, which lost 5 bases and 4 bases, there was a span of 17 bases. The CDR3 has 16 residues. The CDR3 loop is CASSLTFDNNNEKLFF. The CDR3 DNA is TGTGCCAGCAGCCTAACATTCGACAACAATAATGAAAAACTGTTTTTT.

This clonotype was counted between two and nine times. The V gene is TRBV6-5, the J gene TRBJ2-2; 7 nucleotides line up with TRBD2. The germline V gene has CDR1 MNHEY and CDR2 SVGAGI. J gave up 6 bases and V 0 bases, and 7 bases lay outside the gene matches. This CDR3 is built from 16 residues. The CDR3 DNA sequence: TGTGCCAGCAGTTACTCGGGGGGGGTGGGAGCCGGGGAGCTGTTTTTT. Translating it yields CASSYSGGVGAGELFF.

This clonotype was recorded a few times. In DNA form, the CDR3 reads TGTGCCTACGGACAGACGCCGCGCTCAGAGACCCAGTACTTC. Encoded protein: CAYGQTPRSETQYF. This chain connects TRBV30 to TRBJ2-5, with D perhaps matching TRBD1 (6 bases). CDR3 length: 14 residues. CDR1 and CDR2 (germline): GTSNPN, SVGIG (reference sequence). Trimming cost V 7 bases and J 4 bases, with 19 bases left between them.

In its sample, this clonotype was seen a few times. The rearrangement joins TRBV20-1 to TRBJ2-2; the match to TRBD2 covers 14 bases. The germline V gene encodes CDR1 DFQATT and CDR2 SNEGSKA (reference sequence). The ends lost 5 bases at V and 6 bases at J; junction bases unmatched: 5. The CDR3 length is 15 residues. The CDR3 region has the DNA TGCAGTGCTCCCCGGGGACTAGCGGGAGCCGGGGAGCTGTTTTTT. Protein sequence: CSAPRGLAGAGELFF.

This clonotype was seen only a few times. The chain uses TRBV2 and TRBJ1-3; D may be TRBD1 (5 bases). The length of the CDR3 is 14 residues. CDR1 and CDR2 from the germline V gene are SNHLY and FYNNEI. V lost 2 bases and J 1 base, leaving 6 bases between the germline ends. In DNA form, the CDR3 reads TGTGCCAGCAGTGAAACAGGATCTGGAAACACCATATATTTT. Its protein is CASSETGSGNTIYF.

The chain is built from TRBV6-1 and TRBJ2-5; 13 bases agree with TRBD2. This CDR3 region has 17 residues. Germline V gene data show CDR1 as MNHNS and CDR2 as SASEGT. V trimming: 4 bases; J trimming: 5 bases; junction bases outside the gene matches: 10. CDR3 DNA sequence: TGTGCCAGCAGTGGGGGACTAGCGGGATGGAAAAAGGAGACCCAGTACTTC. As protein: CASSGGLAGWKKETQYF.

This clonotype was found a few times. This chain uses TRBV29-1 with TRBJ1-1, with 10 bases that match TRBD1. CDR3 length: 13 residues. J lost 5 bases, V lost 6 bases, and 6 bases had no gene match. CDR1 is SQVTM, CDR2 ANQGSEA, per germline. The CDR3 bases are TGCAGCGTACGCCGGACAGGGGGGACTGAAGCTTTCTTT. This codes for CSVRRTGGTEAFF.

The chain recombines TRBV7-3 with TRBJ2-3; D is unclear. There are 12 residues in the CDR3. Germline V gene data show CDR1 as SGHTA and CDR2 as FQGTGA. V was trimmed by 3 bases and J by 5 bases, leaving 6 bases between them. The CDR3 protein is CASSFMGDTQYF. In DNA, the CDR3 is TGTGCCAGCAGCTTCATGGGAGATACGCAGTATTTT.